The 4 T cell receptor beta chains given below trace back to one sample, sequenced in a study of post-analysis software for immune sequencing data. General observations from the study: Included in a set of several TRBV segments more frequent in patients than controls were TRBV5-6, TRBV5-1 and TRBV20-1.

cDNA libraries of TCR beta carried unique molecular identifiers. MiXCR, applied by TCRdb to the PCR reads, yields one record per CDR3 protein. The table lists about half a million distinct CDR3 sequences, around a third of them singletons, with less than 6% in the top ten. For these TCRs, the target antigens are not known. Sequences were obtained from blood. The origin of the receptors is a girl younger than 18 with multiple sclerosis.

This clonotype turned up a few times. The chain recombines TRBV5-1 with TRBJ2-3; D is perhaps TRBD1 (6 bases). The V end was cut by 4 bases, the J end by 0 bases, with 15 bases between. Germline CDR1 SGHRS, CDR2 YFSETQ. There are 16 residues in the CDR3. CDR3 loop: CASSEVQGLSTDTQYF. The DNA for the CDR3 is TGCGCCAGCAGCGAGGTACAGGGTTTAAGCACAGATACGCAGTATTTT.

This clonotype turned up a few times. The chain recombines TRBV29-1 with TRBJ1-3; D not certain. The CDR3 consists of 11 residues. Trimming took 7 bases from V and 3 from J, leaving 7 bases between them. Germline V gene sequence: CDR1 SQVTM, CDR2 ANQGSEA. The CDR3 nucleotides are TGCAGCGGGACGGATGGAAACACCATATATTTT. Its translation: CSGTDGNTIYF.

In this sample, this clonotype turned up a few times. The genes are TRBV6-6 and TRBJ2-7; 8 bases map to TRBD1. The end of the DNA is better explained by TRBJ2-5, so the J call may be wrong. The CDR3 contains 15 residues. Per germline, CDR1 MNHNY and CDR2 SVGAGI (reference sequence). This CDR3 is CASSTPDRGQETQYF. In DNA form, the CDR3 reads TGTGCCAGCAGTACACCCGACAGGGGCCAAGAGACCCAGTACTTC.

In this sample, this clonotype turned up a few times. The V and J genes are TRBV20-1 and TRBJ2-1; D is uncertain. The CDR3 is 13 amino acids. CDR1 DFQATT and CDR2 SNEGSKA come from the germline V gene (reference sequence). V was cut by 0 bases and J by 11 bases, with 14 bases left in between. Written as DNA, the CDR3 is TGCAGTGCTAGAGATACTATAGATTCAAAGCAGTTCTTC. This translates into CSARDTIDSKQFF.